Listed below are T cell receptor beta chains from one sample, sequenced in a study of T cell responses to AZD1222 COVID-19 vaccine. This table comes from immunoSEQ multiplex PCR, and its TCRdb copy is limited to in-frame clones, with some not included. The sample holds fewer than 120,000 clones; around 93% are singletons and the top ten take over 6%. Source: peripheral blood, taken on day 0 of AZD1222 vaccination. The receptors derive from an adult in good health. Both conserved end residues are part of each CDR3. The D gene is left open where the match is weak. The size entry is marked missing in some rows and otherwise reads once, few, many or a size class.

J: TRBJ1-2; size: .; V: TRBV5-1; length: 16; D: .; DNA: TGCGCCAGCAGCTTGGGGGAGAATCTCGGTAACTATGGCTACACCTTC; CDR3: CASSLGENLGNYGYTF
J: TRBJ2-3; size: .; V: TRBV24-1; length: 13; D: .; DNA: TGTGCCACCAGTGCAGCGTCCACAGATACGCAGTATTTT; CDR3: CATSAASTDTQYF
J: TRBJ2-3; size: .; V: TRBV18; length: 12; D: TRBD1; DNA: TGTGCCAGCTCGCTGGACAGGGTTACGCAGTATTTT; CDR3: CASSLDRVTQYF
J: TRBJ1-5; size: few; V: TRBV5-8; length: 15; D: .; DNA: TGTGCCAGCAGCTTACAGGGATATAGCAATCAGCCCCAGCATTTT; CDR3: CASSLQGYSNQPQHF
J: TRBJ1-2; size: .; V: TRBV28; length: 17; D: .; DNA: TGTGCCAGCAGTCCCTATAGTGGGGGTGGGGGAGAGTATGGCTACACCTTC; CDR3: CASSPYSGGGGEYGYTF
J: TRBJ1-1; size: .; V: TRBV6-5; length: 11; D: .; DNA: TGTGCCAGCAGTACCGTGTCCGGGGCTTTCTTT; CDR3: CASSTVSGAFF
J: TRBJ1-5; size: .; V: TRBV30; length: 14; D: TRBD1; DNA: TGTGCCTGGAGTACAGGGGTTGGCAATCAGCCCCAGCATTTT; CDR3: CAWSTGVGNQPQHF
J: TRBJ2-7; size: .; V: TRBV12-3/TRBV12-4; length: 12; D: .; DNA: TGTGCCAGCAGCCGGGTCGTCTACGAGCAGTACTTC; CDR3: CASSRVVYEQYF
J: TRBJ2-1; size: .; V: TRBV11-2; length: 18; D: TRBD2; DNA: TGTGCCAGCAGCCCGGGACTAGCGGGGGGCAGGTGGGTACATGAGCAGTTCTTC; CDR3: CASSPGLAGGRWVHEQFF
J: TRBJ1-4; size: .; V: TRBV7-6; length: 17; D: .; DNA: TGTGCCAGCAGCTTAGTATTGGGGGGGCTCTACGGTGAAAAACTGTTTTTT; CDR3: CASSLVLGGLYGEKLFF
J: TRBJ1-1; size: .; V: TRBV19; length: 13; D: .; DNA: TGTGCCAGCGACGACCGGGTAAAGACTGAAGCTTTCTTT; CDR3: CASDDRVKTEAFF
J: TRBJ1-5; size: .; V: TRBV19; length: 15; D: .; DNA: TGTGCCAGTAGTATTAACGGGTTCACGGGTCAGCCCCAGCATTTT; CDR3: CASSINGFTGQPQHF
J: TRBJ1-1; size: .; V: TRBV30; length: 11; D: .; DNA: TGTGCCTGGAGTGTCCGCTTTGAAGCTTTCTTT; CDR3: CAWSVRFEAFF
J: TRBJ1-2; size: .; V: TRBV5-1; length: 14; D: .; DNA: TGCGCCAGCAGCTTGTTGGGGGCTAACTATGGCTACACCTTC; CDR3: CASSLLGANYGYTF
J: TRBJ2-3; size: .; V: TRBV24-1; length: 16; D: .; DNA: TGTGCCACCAGTGCTAGCAGGGGCGTTAGCACAGATACGCAGTATTTT; CDR3: CATSASRGVSTDTQYF
J: TRBJ1-5; size: .; V: TRBV5-8; length: 14; D: .; DNA: TGTGCCAGCAGCTTGGTCTCAGGGGTTCAGCCCCAGCATTTT; CDR3: CASSLVSGVQPQHF
J: TRBJ1-4; size: .; V: TRBV7-2; length: 15; D: .; DNA: TGTGCCAGCAGCCCCGGGCCTTCGGCGAATGAAAAACTGTTTTTT; CDR3: CASSPGPSANEKLFF
J: TRBJ2-1; size: .; V: TRBV12-2; length: 15; D: .; DNA: TGTGCAAGTCGCGCAAGTGAGGACAGTAACAATGAGCAGTTCTTC; CDR3: CASRASEDSNNEQFF
J: TRBJ2-2; size: .; V: TRBV5-1; length: 16; D: .; DNA: TGCGCCAGCAGCTTGGATTGGGGCGGAGGCACCGGGGAGCTGTTTTTT; CDR3: CASSLDWGGGTGELFF